This TCR beta chain was obtained from a study of cytomegalovirus exposure and HLA in healthy donors. This clone was counted a single time. Antigen unknown. This CDR3 comprises 18 residues. Germline V gives CDR1 ENHRY, CDR2 SYGVKD. With 0 bases removed from V and 5 bases from J, the gap between germline ends came to 22 bases. Study-level points and caveats: A later analysis linked a missense DCLRE1C variant to TCR beta V- and J-gene trimming.

Primers for the PCR totalled 60 Vbeta and 13 Jbeta. TCRdb's table, derived via immunoSEQ multiplex PCR, lists solely in-frame clones and lacks some. The sample has approximately 79,000 clones, 78% seen once. This TCR was recovered from a male donor in good health and CMV-seropositive. The material sequenced was PBMCs. The gene calls are TRBV10-3 and TRBJ1-2, with TRBD1 as a possible D gene (5 bases). The CDR3 region is CAISESIRAAASLYGYTF. CDR3 nucleotides: TGTGCCATCAGTGAGTCGATCAGGGCAGCCGCCTCCTTATATGGCTACACCTTC.